These 30 T cell receptor beta chains share one sample of origin, sequenced in a study of T cells in Graves' hyperthyroidism and ophthalmopathy. TCR beta CDR3 regions were amplified from RNA transcripts. HTBI primers were the set used in a first-round RT-PCR of the TCR CDR3. One entry per CDR3 protein results from TCRdb running MiXCR on the multiplex PCR reads. The table records more than 300,000 distinct CDR3 sequences, approximately 17% of them present only once. The material sequenced was blood. These receptors came from a man aged 18 to 35 with Graves' ophthalmopathy.

J is TRBJ1-5 and V is TRBV19, with no clear D. Germline CDR1 reads LNHDA; CDR2 reads SQIVND (reference sequence). The CDR3 runs to 11 residues. The chain's CDR3 is CAGGRLVPQHF. Here the CDR3 DNA reads TGTGCTGGAGGTAGGCTCGTTCCCCAGCATTTT.

The chain couples TRBV2 to TRBJ2-5, with 11 bases fitting TRBD1. This CDR3 is built from 15 residues. The germline V gene encodes CDR1 SNHLY and CDR2 FYNNEI. Trimming at V came to 9 bases and at J to 4 bases, leaving 10 bases not matched to a gene. CDR3 DNA sequence: TGTGCCAGAATCCGGGGACAGGGGGTGAGAGAGACCCAGTACTTC. It yields the protein CARIRGQGVRETQYF.

The genes are TRBV7-9 and TRBJ1-1; D is unclear. The V gene's germline CDR1 is SEHNR and CDR2 FQNEAQ (reference sequence). The germline V and J ends were trimmed by 1 base and 8 bases, with 8 bases remaining between them. This CDR3 has 12 residues. CDR3 nucleotides: TGTGCCAGCAGCTTAGGGGGATACGAAGCTTTCTTT. Its protein is CASSLGGYEAFF.

At least ten counts were recorded for this clonotype. The chain recombines TRBV13 with TRBJ1-1; 10 bases are a match to TRBD1. Germline V lookup: CDR1 PRHDT, CDR2 FYEKMQ (reference sequence). The CDR3 extends over 12 amino acids. Unmatched junction bases numbered 1, after V lost 5 bases and J lost 7 bases. In DNA form, the CDR3 reads TGTGCCAGCAGCGGACAGGGGGGTGAAGCTTTCTTT. Protein: CASSGQGGEAFF. Based on the CDR3 plus reference TRBV13 and TRBJ1-1, the full variable domain is AAGVIQSPRHLIKEKRETATLKCYPIPRHDTVYWYQQGPGQDPQFLISFYEKMQSDKGSIPDRFSAQQFSDYHSELNMSSLELGDSALYFCASSGQGGEAFFGQGTRLTVV.

In its sample, this clonotype was seen many times. This sequence joins TRBV5-1 and TRBJ1-1; D unclear. In germline, CDR1 is SGHRS, CDR2 YFSETQ. This CDR3 comprises 14 residues. V lost 4 bases and J lost 2, with 12 bases in between. The CDR3 protein is CASSLQERNTEAFF. In DNA, the CDR3 is TGCGCCAGCAGCCTACAAGAGCGAAACACTGAAGCTTTCTTT.

The rearrangement links TRBV9 to TRBJ2-2; possible D gene TRBD2, 5 bases. V was pared by 4 bases and J by 2 bases, with 9 bases between. Germline CDR1 reads SGDLS; CDR2 reads YYNGEE. The CDR3 is 14 amino acids. The CDR3 DNA sequence: TGTGCCAGCAGCTTCACTAGTAACACCGGGGAGCTGTTTTTT. This sequence encodes CASSFTSNTGELFF.

Points on this clonotype: This may arise from a read error, as a much more abundant clone is one base away. It is likely a read error, because the conserved phenylalanine at the end of the CDR3 is missing. The chain has TRBV9 and TRBJ1-1, with D unresolved. Deletions cut 0 bases from V and 2 bases from J, with 8 bases between. CDR3 length equals 14 residues. The germline CDR1 and CDR2 sequences are SGDLS and YYNGEE. In DNA, the CDR3 is TGTGCCAGCAGCGTAGGGACTTCTAACACTGAAGCTTTCTCT. This sequence encodes CASSVGTSNTEAFS.

V is TRBV3-1 and J is TRBJ2-6; TRBD1 aligns across 9 bases. The junction had 6 bases not matched to a gene; V was cut back by 0 bases and J by 3 bases. CDR3 length equals 18 residues. CDR1 and CDR2 (germline): LGHDT, YNNKEL (reference sequence). CDR3 residues: CASSQDSGQGFGANVLTF. DNA of the CDR3: TGTGCCAGCAGCCAAGACTCGGGACAGGGTTTTGGGGCCAACGTCCTGACTTTC.

This clonotype was seen ten or more times. The chain joins TRBV6-1 to TRBJ1-2, with D perhaps TRBD1 (5 bases). The V gene lost 9 bases and the J gene lost 4 bases, with 15 bases spanning the gap. Germline V gene sequence: CDR1 MNHNS, CDR2 SASEGT. This CDR3 has 13 amino acids. As DNA, the CDR3 is TGTGCCAGTACGATACAGGTTCTCTATGGCTACACCTTC. As protein: CASTIQVLYGYTF.

This clonotype has a count of ten or more. V gene TRBV10-3 combines with J gene TRBJ2-7; 9 bases are shared with TRBD1. The CDR3 runs 15 residues. Germline values: CDR1 ENHRY, CDR2 SYGVKD. After removal of 2 bases from V and 6 bases from J, the junction contained 8 bases not matched to a gene. CDR3: CAISEGGTGYVEQYF. The CDR3 nucleotides are TGTGCCATCAGTGAGGGTGGGACAGGGTATGTCGAGCAGTACTTC.

The gene calls are TRBV14 and TRBJ1-4; a possible D gene is TRBD1 (6 bases). V lost 3 bases to trimming and J lost 3 bases, with 14 bases between them. This CDR3 has 16 amino acids. CDR1 SGHDN and CDR2 FVKESK come from the germline V gene. The CDR3 DNA sequence: TGTGCCAGCAGCCAGCGGTCGGGGGCGGCTAATGAAAAACTGTTTTTT. Its translation is CASSQRSGAANEKLFF.

In this sample, this clonotype turned up many times. The chain joins TRBV10-3 to TRBJ2-1; TRBD2 matches 9 bases. Germline CDR1 ENHRY, CDR2 SYGVKD. V was pared by 10 bases and J by 10 bases, with 8 bases of the junction left unmatched. The CDR3 runs to 12 residues. CDR3 DNA: TGTGCCACACAGCGGGGGGACAGCGAGCAGTTCTTC. Amino acids: CATQRGDSEQFF.

The chain combines TRBV10-2 with TRBJ2-1, with TRBD2 matching over 9 bases. CDR3 length: 14 amino acids. With V trimmed by 6 bases and J by 7 bases, 7 bases remained unmatched. Germline CDR1 reads WSHSY; CDR2 reads SAAADI. The CDR3 DNA follows: TGCGCCAGCAGAGGCGGGGGGGCCGATAATGAGCAGTTCTTC. The encoded protein is CASRGGGADNEQFF.

Ten or more counts support this clonotype. This chain joins TRBV6-1 and TRBJ1-2; D is uncertain. The CDR3 is made up of 12 amino acids. The V end lost 6 bases, the J end lost 4 bases, and 9 bases lay between the germline ends. Looked up from germline, CDR1 is MNHNS and CDR2 is SASEGT. The CDR3 is CASRDLAYGYTF. CDR3 DNA sequence: TGTGCCAGCAGGGACCTCGCCTATGGCTACACCTTC.

This clonotype was seen repeatedly, ten times or more. J is TRBJ1-6 and V is TRBV2, with D possibly being TRBD1 (5 bases). Germline V gene sequence: CDR1 SNHLY, CDR2 FYNNEI. This CDR3 is 17 amino acids long. V shed 6 bases and J shed 5 bases, with 20 bases lying between them. As DNA, the CDR3 is TGTGCCAGCAGGGGAAGGCAGGGCCTTAGCGATAATTCACCCCTCCACTTT. Its translation: CASRGRQGLSDNSPLHF.

In its sample, this clonotype was seen many times. This chain uses TRBV7-8 with TRBJ2-3, with 10 nucleotides matching TRBD2. V was pared by 5 bases and J by 6 bases, with 11 bases of the junction left unmatched. Germline CDR1 is SGHVS and CDR2 is FQNEAQ. CDR3 length: 16 residues. The CDR3 DNA follows: TGTGCCAGCAGCGGGACCGGGACTAGCGATGAGGATACGCAGTATTTT. The encoded protein is CASSGTGTSDEDTQYF.

This clonotype was recorded at least ten times. The rearrangement uses TRBV18 and TRBJ1-2, with no clear D. Germline V lookup: CDR1 KGHSH, CDR2 LQKENI. V lost 3 bases, J lost 2 bases, and 13 bases lay in between. The CDR3 is made up of 15 amino acids. The CDR3 region is CASSPAAMANYGYTF. The CDR3 DNA reads as TGTGCCAGCTCACCCGCCGCGATGGCAAACTATGGCTACACCTTC.

The chain links TRBV29-1 to TRBJ2-1; 8 bases fit TRBD2. The ends lost 4 bases at V and 1 base at J; junction bases unmatched: 3. The CDR3 extends over 14 amino acids. The germline CDR1 and CDR2 sequences are SQVTM and ANQGSEA. The CDR3 reads CSVATGGSYNEQFF. CDR3 in DNA: TGCAGCGTTGCGACGGGGGGGTCCTACAATGAGCAGTTCTTC.

This chain links TRBV7-9 with TRBJ1-1, with D possibly TRBD1 on 5 matching bases. With 6 bases removed from V and 4 bases from J, the gap between germline ends came to 12 bases. Germline V lookup: CDR1 SEHNR, CDR2 FQNEAQ (reference sequence). The CDR3 runs 13 residues. The CDR3, as DNA: TGTGCCAGCAGTCGGGACTGGGGCACTGAAGCTTTCTTT. Translated: CASSRDWGTEAFF. The full variable domain, its missing parts supplied by reference TRBV7-9 and TRBJ1-1, is DTGVSQNPRHKITKRGQNVTFRCDPISEHNRLYWYRQTLGQGPEFLTYFQNEAQLEKSRLLSDRFSAERPKGSFSTLEIQRTEQGDSAMYLCASSRDWGTEAFFGQGTRLTVV.

This clonotype was counted between two and nine times. This sequence joins TRBV20-1 and TRBJ2-1, with TRBD2 as a possible D gene (7 bases). The CDR3 covers 11 residues. Germline V gene lookup returns CDR1 DFQATT and CDR2 SNEGSKA (reference sequence). The CDR3 region is CRGGGTNEQFF. DNA for the CDR3: TGCAGAGGGGGGGGGACCAATGAGCAGTTCTTC.

This clonotype was detected a few times. The genes are TRBV19 and TRBJ2-1; possible D gene TRBD1, 5 bases. Germline V gene sequence: CDR1 LNHDA, CDR2 SQIVND (reference sequence). There are 14 residues in the CDR3. Trimming took 0 bases from V and 6 from J, leaving 9 bases between them. The CDR3 sequence: CASSIDRVGNEQFF. CDR3 nucleotides: TGTGCCAGTAGTATAGACAGGGTGGGCAATGAGCAGTTCTTC.

At least ten counts were recorded for this clonotype. V and J are TRBV12-3 or TRBV12-4 and TRBJ2-2; no clear D gene. Trimming left V 2 bases short and J 7 bases short, with 11 bases between. The CDR3 totals 14 residues. The CDR3 sequence: CASSLTPGGGELFF. CDR3 DNA: TGTGCCAGCAGTTTAACACCCGGTGGCGGGGAGCTGTTTTTT.

As for this clonotype: This sequence may be a read error, since a much larger clone differs from it by one base. The rearrangement uses TRBV3-1 and TRBJ2-7; TRBD1 aligns across 10 bases. The CDR3 extends over 15 amino acids. The germline gives CDR1 LGHDT, CDR2 YNNKEL (reference sequence). The CDR3 loop is CASSQVGTGVIERYF. CDR3 nucleotide sequence: TGTGCCAGCAGCCAAGTTGGGACAGGGGTGATCGAGCGGTACTTC.

The chain is built from TRBV5-5 and TRBJ2-1, with 11 bases that match TRBD2. CDR1 and CDR2 from the germline V gene are SGHKS and YYEKEE (reference sequence). The V segment lost 4 bases and the J segment 4 bases; nucleotides outside the gene matches: 4. The CDR3 is 15 residues long. CDR3 sequence reads: CASSNTSGGYNEQFF. DNA of the CDR3: TGTGCCAGCAGCAACACTAGCGGGGGTTACAATGAGCAGTTCTTC.

This clonotype was picked up many times. V usage is TRBV2 and J usage is TRBJ1-5; perhaps TRBD1 as D (5 bases). In germline, CDR1 is SNHLY, CDR2 FYNNEI. Deletions cut 4 bases from V and 1 base from J, with 11 bases between. The CDR3 is made up of 15 amino acids. The CDR3 reads CASSGFGASNQPQHF. CDR3 in DNA: TGTGCCAGCAGTGGTTTTGGGGCAAGCAATCAGCCCCAGCATTTT.

There are many counts of this clonotype. The chain links TRBV6-5 to TRBJ2-3; 7 bases match TRBD2. Trimming cost V 2 bases and J 1 base; bases outside gene matches: 6. The germline gives CDR1 MNHEY, CDR2 SVGAGI. This CDR3 has 16 residues. The CDR3 DNA sequence: TGTGCCAGCAGTTACGGTCGGCTAGCGGGCACAGATACGCAGTATTTT. The encoded protein is CASSYGRLAGTDTQYF.

This clonotype was seen many times. The CDR3 reads CASSPDSGGTDTQYF. CDR3 sequence (DNA): TGTGCCAGCAGCCCTGACAGTGGCGGCACAGATACGCAGTATTTT. The V call is TRBV7-3, the J call TRBJ2-3; D is possibly TRBD1 (5 bases). Germline V gene data show CDR1 as SGHTA and CDR2 as FQGTGA. CDR3 size: 15 residues. Trimming shortened V by 5 bases and J by 1 base, and 13 bases separated the two germline ends.

This clonotype was seen a handful of times. This chain joins TRBV29-1 and TRBJ2-5; a possible D gene is TRBD2 (6 bases). Germline V gene data show CDR1 as SQVTM and CDR2 as ANQGSEA. The V end was cut by 6 bases, the J end by 1 base, with 18 bases between. CDR3 length: 15 amino acids. CDR3 nucleotides: TGCAGCGTAACCGGGACTTTAGCCCTCCAAGAGACCCAGTACTTC. This encodes CSVTGTLALQETQYF. Full variable domain (rest looked up from reference TRBV29-1 and TRBJ2-5): SAVISQKPSRDICQRGTSLTIQCQVDSQVTMMFWYRQQPGQSLTLIATANQGSEATYESGFVIDKFPISRPNLTFSTLTVSNMSPEDSSIYLCSVTGTLALQETQYFGPGTRLLVL.

This clonotype was seen a handful of times. The chain is built from TRBV5-1 and TRBJ1-4; D gene unclear. The V and J ends lost 0 bases and 4 bases respectively, with 10 bases between them. The germline gives CDR1 SGHRS, CDR2 YFSETQ. This CDR3 comprises 15 residues. The CDR3 protein is CASSLVLGNNEKLFF. In DNA, the CDR3 is TGCGCCAGCAGCTTGGTGCTCGGAAATAATGAAAAACTGTTTTTT.

The sample holds a few counts of this clonotype. The chain has TRBV15 and TRBJ2-2, with 7 bases aligning to TRBD1. CDR1 is LNHNV and CDR2 is YYDKDF in the germline V gene (reference sequence). J lost 1 base, V lost 9 bases, and 5 bases had no gene match. There are 14 residues in the CDR3. The CDR3 loop is CATSRTGNTGELFF. In DNA form, the CDR3 reads TGTGCCACGTCGCGGACAGGGAACACCGGGGAGCTGTTTTTT.